This T cell receptor (beta chain) was sequenced for a study of early stage breast cancer tumors. Study background: Among approximately 12 ER+/PR+/HER2- tumors, eight were ductal, four lobular.

This table comes from immunoSEQ multiplex PCR, and its TCRdb copy is limited to in-frame clones, with some not included. The sample includes a few thousand clones, over 60% of them seen just once. General study results and limits: Tumors had about 2.5-fold higher T cell density and higher clonality than adjacent normal breast tissue. Comparing each tissue with blood distinguished tumor from normal in most of the 16 patients.

This clone was picked up a small number of times. Antigen: not known. The CDR3 has 17 amino acids. V was pared by 4 bases and J by 1 base, with 18 bases between. CDR1 is LNHNV, CDR2 YYDKDF, per germline (reference sequence). Sequenced material: breast tumor tissue. The chain combines TRBV15 with TRBJ2-3, with D perhaps matching TRBD1 or TRBD2 (5 bases each). The receptor comes from a person aged 45 to 59 with breast cancer. The CDR3 loop is CATSKPSGARGTDTQYF. The CDR3 DNA reads TGTGCCACCAGCAAACCTTCCGGGGCCAGGGGCACAGATACGCAGTATTTT.